These 24 T cell receptor beta chains came from one sample sequenced in a study of technical replicates of blood from a few donors (TCRdb year 2017). The method was the immunoSEQ multiplex PCR assay. The clones in this table, taken by TCRdb from immuneACCESS, are in-frame only. Not every clone is retained; where verified, under half of the shortfall comes from an unresolved V gene, and the cause of the rest is unknown. In all, the sample holds more than 70,000 clones, and just over 95% of those were seen once. 0.2% of the sample is in the top ten clones. The specimen sequenced was T cells isolated from PBMCs. The receptors shown here come from a human donor in good health.

This clone was observed once. The chain combines TRBV5-4 with TRBJ2-7; 9 bases are a match to TRBD1. The V gene end was trimmed by 4 bases and the J gene end by 4 bases; junction bases not matched to a gene: 6. The germline V gene has CDR1 SGHNT and CDR2 YYREEE (reference sequence). This CDR3 has 14 amino acids. The CDR3 nucleotides read TGTGCCAGCAGCAACCCGGGACAGGGTTACGAGCAGTACTTC. Its protein product is CASSNPGQGYEQYF.

This chain connects TRBV5-6 to TRBJ2-5; maybe TRBD2 (6 bases). V shed 0 bases and J shed 4 bases, with 16 bases lying between them. The CDR3 is 16 residues long. Germline values: CDR1 SGHDT, CDR2 YYEEEE. The CDR3 protein is CASSLGLARRGETQYF. The CDR3 DNA follows: TGTGCCAGCAGCTTGGGGCTAGCGAGGAGGGGAGAGACCCAGTACTTC.

The V and J genes are TRBV29-1 and TRBJ2-7; TRBD1 matches 10 bases. Germline CDR1 reads SQVTM; CDR2 reads ANQGSEA. J was trimmed by 3 bases and V by 7 bases; bases with no gene match: 6. The CDR3 spans 13 residues. CDR3 in DNA: TGCAGCGCGGGACAGGGGTTAGGCTACGAGCAGTACTTC. It is translated as CSAGQGLGYEQYF.

The gene calls are TRBV5-1 and TRBJ2-4; D possibly corresponds to TRBD2 (5 bases). This CDR3 spans 13 amino acids. Trimming removed 3 bases from V and 9 bases from J, with 13 bases in between. Germline assignment: CDR1 SGHRS and CDR2 YFSETQ. The CDR3 loop is CASSSRGLGIQYF. In DNA, the CDR3 is TGCGCCAGCAGCTCTAGAGGGTTAGGCATTCAGTACTTC.

In DNA, the CDR3 is TGTGCCATCAGTGAAGGGGGCTCGCATGAGCAGTTCTTC. Its protein is CAISEGGSHEQFF. The V and J genes are TRBV10-3 and TRBJ2-1; 7 bases agree with TRBD1. V gave up 3 bases and J gave up 8 bases; unmatched junction bases: 4. The CDR3 has 13 amino acids. CDR1 and CDR2 from the germline V gene are ENHRY and SYGVKD.

This clone has a single count. V gene TRBV7-9 combines with J gene TRBJ1-6; a possible D gene is TRBD1 (5 bases). V lost 5 bases, J lost 8 bases, and 19 bases lay in between. The CDR3 runs to 16 residues. CDR1 and CDR2 (germline): SEHNR, FQNEAQ (reference sequence). CDR3 nucleotides: TGTGCCAGCAGCCCAAGGGACCGGGCGGGGGATTCACCCCTCCACTTT. Translated, it gives CASSPRDRAGDSPLHF.

V usage is TRBV6-6 and J usage is TRBJ1-4; D is undetermined. Germline V gene sequence: CDR1 MNHNY, CDR2 SVGAGI (reference sequence). This CDR3 has 15 amino acids. Trimming removed 0 bases from V and 7 bases from J, with 12 bases in between. The CDR3 protein is CASSYSGYNTEKLFF. The CDR3 DNA follows: TGTGCCAGCAGTTACTCGGGCTACAATACTGAAAAACTGTTTTTT.

The J gene is TRBJ2-7, the V gene TRBV4-1; the D gene is possibly TRBD1 (5 bases). Germline CDR1 MGHRA, CDR2 YSYEKL. V was trimmed by 4 bases and J by 2 bases, leaving 9 bases between them. This CDR3 contains 13 residues. The CDR3 reads CASSLGQPYEQYF. CDR3 nucleotide sequence: TGCGCCAGCAGCCTGGGGCAGCCCTACGAGCAGTACTTC.

The chain employs TRBV6-1 and TRBJ2-7, with D perhaps TRBD1 (6 bases). CDR1 and CDR2 (germline): MNHNS, SASEGT. With 6 bases removed from V and 2 bases from J, the gap between germline ends came to 14 bases. The CDR3 runs to 14 residues. The CDR3, as DNA: TGTGCCAGCAGCCCCGGGACACTTCCCTACGAGCAGTACTTC. The encoded protein is CASSPGTLPYEQYF.

V and J are TRBV4-1 and TRBJ2-2; D call uncertain. This CDR3 spans 15 amino acids. Germline V gives CDR1 MGHRA, CDR2 YSYEKL. Trimming stripped 2 bases from V and 3 bases from J, with 10 bases between. Here the CDR3 reads CASSQWHSYTGELFF. The CDR3 DNA is TGCGCCAGCAGCCAATGGCATTCTTACACCGGGGAGCTGTTTTTT.

The chain links TRBV2 to TRBJ2-5, with 7 bases that match TRBD1. The ends lost 5 bases at V and 1 base at J; junction bases unmatched: 7. The CDR3 consists of 15 residues. CDR1 and CDR2 (germline): SNHLY, FYNNEI. The CDR3 region has the DNA TGTGCCAGCAGTCTACAGGGGTTAGGCCAAGAGACCCAGTACTTC. It codes for CASSLQGLGQETQYF.

The chain employs TRBV2 and TRBJ1-3; 11 bases agree with TRBD1. CDR3 length: 16 amino acids. Trimming cost V 6 bases and J 4 bases; bases outside gene matches: 8. Germline loops: CDR1 SNHLY, CDR2 FYNNEI. The CDR3 sequence: CASSAIGTGGGNTIYF. Written as DNA, the CDR3 is TGTGCCAGCAGCGCTATTGGGACAGGGGGAGGAAACACCATATATTTT.

This rearrangement joins TRBV5-6 to TRBJ1-1, with TRBD1 matching 9 bases. The junction had 8 bases not matched to a gene; V was cut back by 4 bases and J by 4 bases. The CDR3 is made up of 15 amino acids. CDR1 is SGHDT, CDR2 YYEEEE, per germline. CDR3 loop: CASSRSGTGPTEAFF. The CDR3 nucleotides read TGTGCCAGCAGCCGTTCCGGGACAGGGCCCACTGAAGCTTTCTTT.

The V gene is TRBV4-1, the J gene TRBJ1-5, with D possibly matching TRBD1 (6 bases). V shed 5 bases and J shed 4 bases, with 12 bases lying between them. Germline lookup yields CDR1 MGHRA and CDR2 YSYEKL. CDR3 size: 14 residues. This CDR3 reads CASSRGGTNQPQHF. As DNA, the CDR3 is TGCGCCAGCAGCAGGGGGGGCACTAATCAGCCCCAGCATTTT.

The chain employs TRBV5-1 and TRBJ2-5; no reliable D call. The CDR3 has 14 residues. The ends were cut back, 1 base at V and 2 bases at J, with 9 bases in the middle. Germline lookup yields CDR1 SGHRS and CDR2 YFSETQ. The CDR3 loop reads CASSLTRKQETQYF. CDR3 bases: TGCGCCAGCAGCTTGACAAGAAAACAAGAGACCCAGTACTTC.

The chain couples TRBV5-1 to TRBJ2-2, with TRBD1 as a possible D gene (6 bases). The germline V and J ends were trimmed by 3 bases and 1 base, with 13 bases remaining between them. Germline V lookup: CDR1 SGHRS, CDR2 YFSETQ. The CDR3 is made up of 16 amino acids. CDR3 sequence (DNA): TGCGCCAGCAGCTCCTACAGGGTGCAGAACACCGGGGAGCTGTTTTTT. Translated: CASSSYRVQNTGELFF.

The V call is TRBV4-2, the J call TRBJ2-4, with TRBD2 matching 7 bases. The CDR3 is 16 amino acids. With V trimmed by 1 base and J by 6 bases, 9 bases remained unmatched. In germline, CDR1 is LGHNA, CDR2 YNFKEQ. The chain's CDR3 is CASSQARRGSRNIQYF. The CDR3 DNA follows: TGTGCCAGCAGCCAAGCGCGGCGGGGGTCGAGAAACATTCAGTACTTC.

This rearrangement joins TRBV19 to TRBJ2-7; 8 bases align to TRBD1. This CDR3 spans 16 amino acids. Trimming removed 5 bases from V and 0 bases from J; junction bases left unmatched: 9. CDR1 and CDR2 from the germline V gene are LNHDA and SQIVND (reference sequence). The CDR3 nucleotides are TGTGCCAGTAGTTCTCGAGGACAGGGACGCTCCTACGAGCAGTACTTC. It encodes CASSSRGQGRSYEQYF.

The V and J genes are TRBV2 and TRBJ1-5; 9 nucleotides agree with TRBD1. The CDR3 spans 19 residues. Germline-derived CDR1 and CDR2 are SNHLY and FYNNEI. Trimming at V came to 7 bases and at J to 0 bases, leaving 16 bases not matched to a gene. CDR3 region: CASTPLGTGMINSNQPQHF. CDR3 nucleotides: TGTGCCAGCACCCCACTAGGGACAGGGATGATAAATAGCAATCAGCCCCAGCATTTT.

This sequence joins TRBV5-4 and TRBJ2-6, with a weak D call TRBD1 (6 bases). The CDR3 has 15 residues. Per the germline V gene, CDR1 is SGHNT and CDR2 is YYREEE (reference sequence). The V end lost 4 bases, the J end lost 4 bases, and 12 bases lay between the germline ends. The CDR3 is CASSRDMSGANVLTF. CDR3 DNA: TGTGCCAGCAGCAGGGACATGTCGGGGGCCAACGTCCTGACTTTC.

The rearrangement joins TRBV28 to TRBJ2-2, with unresolved D. The CDR3 extends over 13 amino acids. The germline V gene encodes CDR1 MDHEN and CDR2 SYDVKM. With 2 bases removed from V and 5 bases from J, the gap between germline ends came to 6 bases. CDR3 bases: TGTGCCAGCAGTTTAGTAGAGACCGGGGAGCTGTTTTTT. Its translation is CASSLVETGELFF.

The chain is built from TRBV19 and TRBJ1-2; D perhaps matches TRBD1 (6 bases). The germline V and J ends were trimmed by 7 bases and 4 bases, with 10 bases remaining between them. The germline CDR1 and CDR2 sequences are LNHDA and SQIVND (reference sequence). This CDR3 spans 12 amino acids. CDR3 sequence: CASNKDSYGYTF. The CDR3 DNA is TGTGCCAGTAACAAGGACAGCTATGGCTACACCTTC.

The chain uses TRBV7-9 and TRBJ1-2, with TRBD1 identical over 7 bases. This CDR3 has 15 amino acids. Per the germline V gene, CDR1 is SEHNR and CDR2 is FQNEAQ (reference sequence). After removal of 5 bases from V and 3 bases from J, the junction contained 9 bases not matched to a gene. The CDR3 protein is CASSPRDSSYYGYTF. The CDR3 DNA follows: TGTGCCAGCAGCCCTCGGGACAGCTCATACTATGGCTACACCTTC.

This clone was seen a single time. The V call is TRBV5-1, the J call TRBJ2-3, with a possible D match to TRBD2 (6 bases). CDR3 size: 16 residues. The V gene's germline CDR1 is SGHRS and CDR2 YFSETQ. The germline V and J ends were trimmed by 4 bases and 0 bases, with 15 bases remaining between them. The CDR3, as DNA: TGCGCCAGCAGCCGGTTAGCGGTAGCTAGCACAGATACGCAGTATTTT. Translated, it gives CASSRLAVASTDTQYF.